This TCR beta chain originates from a study of blood T cell repertoires in COVID-19. About the study: Sites in the United States, Italy and Spain provided acute and convalescent COVID-19 samples.

Looked up from germline, CDR1 is SGHTA and CDR2 is FQGNSA. Losses at the gene ends were 3 bases for V and 3 bases for J; bases not matched to a gene: 8. The CDR3 is 16 amino acids. Assay used: immunoSEQ multiplex PCR; TCRdb lists only in-frame clones, some missing. Among around 290,000 clones listed, approximately 86% were seen once. This sequence originates from a woman younger than 30 who had recovered from COVID-19. Material for sequencing was PBMCs or T cells enriched from blood (not recorded which). This sequence joins TRBV7-2 and TRBJ2-7, with TRBD2 identical over 10 bases. CDR3 nucleotides: TGTGCCAGCAGCTTGGAGGAGCGGGGGGGCCTCTACGAGCAGTACTTC. Amino acids: CASSLEERGGLYEQYF.